Listed here are 11 T cell receptor beta chains from one sample, sequenced in a study of cytomegalovirus exposure and HLA in healthy donors. The PCR ran on 60 Vbeta and 13 Jbeta primers. Sequencing used immunoSEQ multiplex PCR; TCRdb keeps in-frame clones, though not all of them. The repertoire holds some 180,000 clones, with 73% as singletons. The sample comprised PBMCs. These receptor sequences come from a woman aged 18 to 35 in good health and CMV-seropositive.

The chain couples TRBV6-1 to TRBJ1-5, with D perhaps matching TRBD1 (5 bases). This CDR3 is 15 amino acids long. Germline V gene sequence: CDR1 MNHNS, CDR2 SASEGT. The V and J ends lost 4 bases and 3 bases respectively, with 13 bases between them. The DNA of the CDR3 is TGTGCCAGCAGTGCCACAGGCCCCACCAATCAGCCCCAGCATTTT. Residues: CASSATGPTNQPQHF.

V usage is TRBV5-6 and J usage is TRBJ1-2, with unresolved D. V lost 3 bases and J 4 bases, leaving 13 bases between the germline ends. CDR1 SGHDT and CDR2 YYEEEE come from the germline V gene. The CDR3 has 14 amino acids. The CDR3 sequence is CASSSPSGIYGYTF. The CDR3, as DNA: TGTGCCAGCAGCTCCCCTTCGGGAATCTATGGCTACACCTTC.

The chain has TRBV5-8 and TRBJ2-5; 7 nucleotides align to TRBD1. Germline V lookup: CDR1 SGHTS, CDR2 YDEGEE. The CDR3 runs to 14 residues. V dropped 3 bases and J dropped 1; count of bases not matched to a gene: 3. The DNA of the CDR3 is TGTGCCAGCAGCTCCCGGGACAGCCAAGAGACCCAGTACTTC. This translates into CASSSRDSQETQYF.

This sequence joins TRBV7-3 and TRBJ1-6; the D is unclear. The CDR3 spans 15 residues. The germline gives CDR1 SGHTA, CDR2 FQGTGA. Deletions cut 5 bases from V and 8 bases from J, with 16 bases between. This CDR3 reads CASSLRGSFDSPLHF. DNA of the CDR3: TGTGCCAGCAGCCTTAGAGGGAGTTTTGATTCACCCCTCCACTTT.

The rearrangement links TRBV9 to TRBJ1-2; D gene ambiguous. In germline, CDR1 is SGDLS, CDR2 YYNGEE. This CDR3 comprises 14 residues. V was clipped by 5 bases and J by 6 bases, with 17 bases between them. For the CDR3, the DNA is TGTGCCAGCAGTGAAATCCGAGCGTATGATGGCTACACCTTC. Translating it yields CASSEIRAYDGYTF. Looking up the rest from reference TRBV9 and TRBJ1-2 gives the full variable domain: DSGVTQTPKHLITATGQRVTLRCSPRSGDLSVYWYQQSLDQGLQFLIQYYNGEERAKGNILERFSAQQFPDLHSELNLSSLELGDSALYFCASSEIRAYDGYTFGSGTRLTVV.

The chain employs TRBV25-1 and TRBJ1-2, with 7 bases fitting TRBD1. Per germline, CDR1 MGHDK and CDR2 SYGVNS. The CDR3 loop spans 16 amino acids. The trim removed 1 base at V and 0 bases at J, leaving 5 bases unmatched. The CDR3 loop reads CASSEWRGQTNYGYTF. As DNA, the CDR3 is TGTGCCAGCAGTGAATGGAGGGGACAGACTAACTATGGCTACACCTTC.

V and J are TRBV4-3 and TRBJ2-7; 7 bases align to TRBD1. V lost 1 base, J lost 2 bases, and 8 bases stayed unmatched. The CDR3 spans 16 residues. CDR1 and CDR2 from the germline V gene are LGHNA and YSLEER. Here the CDR3 DNA reads TGCGCCAGCAGCCAAGGGGAAACCGGGACAGCCTACGAGCAGTACTTC. Translation gives CASSQGETGTAYEQYF.

V and J are TRBV4-3 and TRBJ1-6; 7 positions match TRBD1. With V trimmed by 3 bases and J by 10 bases, 9 bases remained unmatched. The CDR3 totals 15 residues. Germline V gene data show CDR1 as LGHNA and CDR2 as YSLEER. The CDR3 protein is CASSQYYRGASPLHF. The CDR3 DNA reads TGCGCCAGCAGCCAGTATTACAGGGGAGCCTCACCCCTCCACTTT.

Only a few counts were recorded for this clone. The chain joins TRBV11-2 to TRBJ1-6; unclear D gene. Trimming removed 1 base from V and 6 bases from J, with 10 bases in between. The germline V gene encodes CDR1 SGHAT and CDR2 FQNNGV. This CDR3 region has 15 residues. CDR3 loop: CASSLGRGGNSPLHF. CDR3 nucleotides: TGTGCCAGCAGCTTAGGGCGGGGTGGTAATTCACCCCTCCACTTT.

A few counts support this clone. The chain is built from TRBV18 and TRBJ1-1; possible D gene TRBD1, 5 bases. CDR1 and CDR2 from the germline V gene are KGHSH and LQKENI. V lost 2 bases and J lost 5, with 9 bases in between. This CDR3 has 13 amino acids. The CDR3 sequence is CASSPGRGTEAFF. CDR3 coding DNA: TGTGCCAGCTCACCAGGACGGGGGACTGAAGCTTTCTTT.

The V and J genes are TRBV27 and TRBJ1-3; weak D call: TRBD1 (6 bases). V dropped 4 bases and J dropped 0 bases, with 13 bases sitting between them. Per the germline V gene, CDR1 is MNHEY and CDR2 is SMNVEV (reference sequence). This CDR3 is 16 amino acids long. Here the CDR3 DNA reads TGTGCCAGCAGTTCCCTGGACAGTTTCTCTGGAAACACCATATATTTT. It codes for CASSSLDSFSGNTIYF.